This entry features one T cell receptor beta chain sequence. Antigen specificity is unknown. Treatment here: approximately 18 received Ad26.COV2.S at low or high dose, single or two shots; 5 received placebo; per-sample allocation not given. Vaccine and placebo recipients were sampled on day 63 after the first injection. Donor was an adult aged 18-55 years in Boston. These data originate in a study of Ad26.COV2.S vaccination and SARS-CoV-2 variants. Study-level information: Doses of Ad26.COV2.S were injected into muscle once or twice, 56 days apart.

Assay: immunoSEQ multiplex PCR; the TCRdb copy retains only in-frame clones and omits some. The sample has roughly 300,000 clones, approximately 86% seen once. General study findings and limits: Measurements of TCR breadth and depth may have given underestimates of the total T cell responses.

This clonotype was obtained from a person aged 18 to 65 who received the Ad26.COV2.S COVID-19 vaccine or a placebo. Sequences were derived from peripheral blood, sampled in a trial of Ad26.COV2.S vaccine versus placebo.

CDR3 DNA: TGTGCCAGCAGTCTCCAGGGTAAAAGTCAGCCCCAGCATTTT. Encoded protein: CASSLQGKSQPQHF. The chain is built from TRBV6-5 and TRBJ1-5, with D perhaps TRBD1 (5 bases). In germline, CDR1 is MNHEY, CDR2 SVGAGI. Trimming removed 5 bases at V and 6 bases at J, with 14 bases between. The CDR3 has 14 amino acids.